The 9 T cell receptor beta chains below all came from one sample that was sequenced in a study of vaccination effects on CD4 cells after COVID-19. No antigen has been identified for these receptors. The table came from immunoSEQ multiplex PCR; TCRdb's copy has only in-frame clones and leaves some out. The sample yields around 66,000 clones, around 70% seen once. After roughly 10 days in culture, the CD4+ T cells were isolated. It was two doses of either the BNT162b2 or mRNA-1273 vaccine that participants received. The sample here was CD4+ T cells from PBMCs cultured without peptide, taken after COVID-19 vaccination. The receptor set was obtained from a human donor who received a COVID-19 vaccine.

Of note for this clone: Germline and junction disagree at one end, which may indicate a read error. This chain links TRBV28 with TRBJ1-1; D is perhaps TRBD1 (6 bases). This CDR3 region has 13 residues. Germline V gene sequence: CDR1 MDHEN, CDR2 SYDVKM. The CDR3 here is CASSLLTRGPSLF. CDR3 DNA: TGTGCCAGCAGTTTACTGACCAGGGGCCCGTCTCTCTTT.

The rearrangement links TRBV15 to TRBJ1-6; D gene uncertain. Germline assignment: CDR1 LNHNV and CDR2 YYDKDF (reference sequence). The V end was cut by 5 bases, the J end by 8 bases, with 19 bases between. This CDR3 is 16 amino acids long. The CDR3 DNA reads TGTGCCACCAGCCTGAAACCGGGCCGGTGGGATTCACCCCTCCACTTT. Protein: CATSLKPGRWDSPLHF.

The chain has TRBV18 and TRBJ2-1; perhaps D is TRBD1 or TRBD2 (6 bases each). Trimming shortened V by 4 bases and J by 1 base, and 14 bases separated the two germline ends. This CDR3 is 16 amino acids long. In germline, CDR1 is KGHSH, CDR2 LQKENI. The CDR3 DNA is TGTGCCAGCTCACGTTTTGCGGGGACATCCTACAATGAGCAGTTCTTC. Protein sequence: CASSRFAGTSYNEQFF.

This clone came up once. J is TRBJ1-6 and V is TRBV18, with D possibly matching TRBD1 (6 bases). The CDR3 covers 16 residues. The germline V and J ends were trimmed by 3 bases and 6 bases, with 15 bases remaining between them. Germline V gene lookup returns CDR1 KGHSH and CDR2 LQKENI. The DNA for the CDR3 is TGTGCCAGCTCACCTTCCGTGGGGGGCGTTAATTCACCCCTCCACTTT. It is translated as CASSPSVGGVNSPLHF.

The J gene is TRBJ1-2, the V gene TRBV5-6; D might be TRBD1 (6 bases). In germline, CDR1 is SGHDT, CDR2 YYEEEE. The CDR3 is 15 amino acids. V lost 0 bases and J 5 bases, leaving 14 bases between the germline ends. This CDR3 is CASSLDVRGGYGYTF. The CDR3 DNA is TGTGCCAGCAGCTTGGATGTCAGGGGTGGGTATGGCTACACCTTC. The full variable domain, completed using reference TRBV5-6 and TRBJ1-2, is DAGVTQSPTHLIKTRGQQVTLRCSPKSGHDTVSWYQQALGQGPQFIFQYYEEEERQRGNFPDRFSGHQFPNYSSELNVNALLLGDSALYLCASSLDVRGGYGYTFGSGTRLTVV.

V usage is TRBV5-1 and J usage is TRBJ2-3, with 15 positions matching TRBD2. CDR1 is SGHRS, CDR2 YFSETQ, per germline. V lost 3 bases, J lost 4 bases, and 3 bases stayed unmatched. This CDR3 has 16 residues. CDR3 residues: CASSWTSGGVPDTQYF. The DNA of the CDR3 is TGCGCCAGCAGCTGGACTAGCGGGGGGGTGCCAGATACGCAGTATTTT.

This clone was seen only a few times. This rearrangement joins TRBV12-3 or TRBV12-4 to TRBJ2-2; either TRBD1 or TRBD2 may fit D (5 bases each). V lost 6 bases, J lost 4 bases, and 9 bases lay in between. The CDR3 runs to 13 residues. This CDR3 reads CASSPGPTGELFF. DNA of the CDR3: TGTGCCAGCAGCCCGGGACCCACCGGGGAGCTGTTTTTT.

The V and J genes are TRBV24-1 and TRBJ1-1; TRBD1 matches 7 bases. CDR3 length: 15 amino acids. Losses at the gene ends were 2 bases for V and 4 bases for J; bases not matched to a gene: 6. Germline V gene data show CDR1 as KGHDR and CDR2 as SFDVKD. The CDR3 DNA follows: TGTGCCACCAGTGATTACAGGGGAGGGAGCACTGAAGCTTTCTTT. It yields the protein CATSDYRGGSTEAFF.

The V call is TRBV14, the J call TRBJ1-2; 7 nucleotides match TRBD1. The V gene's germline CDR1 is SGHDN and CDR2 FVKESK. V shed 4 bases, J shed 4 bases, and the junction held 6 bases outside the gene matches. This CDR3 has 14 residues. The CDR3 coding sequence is TGTGCCAGCAGCCCCCAACAGGGGTTCTATGGCTACACCTTC. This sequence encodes CASSPQQGFYGYTF.